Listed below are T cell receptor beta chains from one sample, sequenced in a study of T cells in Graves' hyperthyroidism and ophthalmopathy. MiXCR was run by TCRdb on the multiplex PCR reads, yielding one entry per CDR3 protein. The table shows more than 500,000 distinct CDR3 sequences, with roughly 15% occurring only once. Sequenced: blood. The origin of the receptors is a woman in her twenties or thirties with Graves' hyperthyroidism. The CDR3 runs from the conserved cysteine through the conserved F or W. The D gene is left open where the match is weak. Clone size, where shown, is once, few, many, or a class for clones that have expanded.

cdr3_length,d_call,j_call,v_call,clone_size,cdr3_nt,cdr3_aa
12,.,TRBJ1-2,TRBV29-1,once,TGCAGCGTTGAGCAAATTAACTATGGCTACACCTTC,CSVEQINYGYTF
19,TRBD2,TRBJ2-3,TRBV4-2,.,TGTGCCAGCAGCGAGACCCTCCCCGGACTAGCGGGAGGTAGAGATACGCAGTATTTT,CASSETLPGLAGGRDTQYF
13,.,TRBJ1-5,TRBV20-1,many,TGCAGTTCCATCACCGAGGGCTTTGGGCCCCAGCATTTT,CSSITEGFGPQHF
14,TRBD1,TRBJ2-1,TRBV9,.,TGTGCCAGCAGCCTCGGACAGGGGAGGGATGAGCAGTTCTTC,CASSLGQGRDEQFF
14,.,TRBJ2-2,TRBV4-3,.,TGCGCCAGCAGCCAAGATCGAGGAGATCGGGAGCTGTTTTTT,CASSQDRGDRELFF
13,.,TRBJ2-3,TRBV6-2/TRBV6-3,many,TGTGCCAGCAGAGGCTTAACGGCAGATACGCAGTATTTT,CASRGLTADTQYF
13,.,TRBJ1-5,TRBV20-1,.,TGCAGTGCTAGACCTCAGGGTGATCAGCCCCAGCATTTT,CSARPQGDQPQHF
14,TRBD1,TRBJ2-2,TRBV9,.,TGTGCCAGCAGGTGGACAGGGGAGACCGGGGAGCTGTTTTTT,CASRWTGETGELFF
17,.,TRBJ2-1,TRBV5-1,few,TGCGCCAGCAGCTTGAGCTTTTCAGGGTATGGCTACAATGAGCAGTTCTTC,CASSLSFSGYGYNEQFF
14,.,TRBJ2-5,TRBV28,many,TGTGCCAGCAGCCCTAGGACAGAGATTGGGACCCAGTACTTC,CASSPRTEIGTQYF
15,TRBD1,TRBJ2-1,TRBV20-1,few,TGCAGTGCTAGTAATATGGGACAGGGGGCATGGGAGCAGTTCTTC,CSASNMGQGAWEQFF
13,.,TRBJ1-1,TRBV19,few,TGTGCCAGTAGTATTGTCTTGAACACTGAAGCTTTCTTT,CASSIVLNTEAFF
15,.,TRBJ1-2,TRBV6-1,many,TGTGCCGCAGGGACCCCCTCACAAGCTAACTATGGCTACACCTTC,CAAGTPSQANYGYTF
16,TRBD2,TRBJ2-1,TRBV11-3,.,TGTGCCAGCAGCCGATATAGCGGGGGAGTCTACAATGAGCAGTTCTTC,CASSRYSGGVYNEQFF
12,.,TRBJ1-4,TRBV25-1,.,TGTGCCAGCAGTGAGTGGGAAGGAAAACTGTTTTTT,CASSEWEGKLFF
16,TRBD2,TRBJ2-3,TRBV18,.,TGTGCCAGCTCACCTGGGACTAAAGGAAGCACAGATACGCAGTATTTT,CASSPGTKGSTDTQYF
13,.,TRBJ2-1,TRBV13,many,TGTGCCAGCAGCCCTCCGGTGGAAGCTGAGCAGTTCTTC,CASSPPVEAEQFF
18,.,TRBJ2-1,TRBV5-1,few,TGCGCCAGCAGCTTAACCCCTATCTTGGACCGCAACTACAATGAGCAGTTCTTC,CASSLTPILDRNYNEQFF
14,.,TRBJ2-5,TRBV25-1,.,TGTGCCAGCAGTGAACCGGGGGAACAAGAGACCCAGTACTTC,CASSEPGEQETQYF
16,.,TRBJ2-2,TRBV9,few,TGTGCCAGCAGCGTTCGGGCACAGGGTGACACCGGGGAGCTGTTTTTT,CASSVRAQGDTGELFF
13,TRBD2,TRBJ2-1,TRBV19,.,TGTGCCAGTAAACTAGCGGCCTACAATGAGCAGTTCTTC,CASKLAAYNEQFF
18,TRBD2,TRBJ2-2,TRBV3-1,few,TGTGCCAGCAGCCAAGTTTGGGGACTAGCGGGAGGAAGTGGGGAGCTGTTTTTT,CASSQVWGLAGGSGELFF